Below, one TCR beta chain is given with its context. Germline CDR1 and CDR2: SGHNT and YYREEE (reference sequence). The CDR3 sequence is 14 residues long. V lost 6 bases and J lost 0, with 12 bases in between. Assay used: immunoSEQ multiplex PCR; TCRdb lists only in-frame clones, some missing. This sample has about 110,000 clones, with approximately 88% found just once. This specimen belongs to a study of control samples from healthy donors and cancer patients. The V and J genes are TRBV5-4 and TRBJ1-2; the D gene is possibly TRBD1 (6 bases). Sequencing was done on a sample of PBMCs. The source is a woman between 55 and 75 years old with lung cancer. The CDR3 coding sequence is TGTGCCAGCATCCCGGACAGTCCTAACTATGGCTACACCTTC. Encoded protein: CASIPDSPNYGYTF.